This T cell receptor (beta chain) stems from a study of response to subunit inactivated influenza vaccine. Whole-study findings and limits: With each seasonal influenza vaccination, the authors suggested, few new T cells are recruited.

MiXCR was run by TCRdb on the RT-PCR reads, yielding one entry per CDR3 protein. The profile covers hundreds of thousands of distinct CDR3 sequences, with approximately 10% appearing a single time and roughly 10% taken by the ten largest. This clonotype was detected only a few times. Its matching antigen is unknown. Per germline, CDR1 LGHNA and CDR2 YSLEER. The ends were cut back, 0 bases at V and 1 base at J, with 12 bases in the middle. The CDR3 runs 16 residues. The clonotype was recovered from a man in his fifties or sixties who received an inactivated influenza vaccine. The chain recombines TRBV4-3 with TRBJ1-2, with TRBD1 as a possible D gene (5 bases). Sequences were derived from PBMCs from blood, sampled on the day of vaccination. The CDR3 here is CASSQEPQGRNYGYTF. The CDR3 DNA is TGCGCCAGCAGCCAAGAACCCCAGGGCCGTAACTATGGCTACACCTTC.